Below are 25 T cell receptor beta chains sequenced from a single sample in a study of human T cells and chemical hapten exposure. Time point denoted: patch test 3, about 24 weeks after DPC sensitization. Documented treatment: therapeutic diphenylcyclopropenone sensitization with weekly scalp DPC. TCRdb redid the calling of the RACE reads with MiXCR, one entry per CDR3 protein. The sample contains 150,000 to 200,000 distinct CDR3 sequences, under 25% of which appear only once. Sequencing was performed on whole blood, taken in connection with sensitization to the hapten diphenylcyclopropenone (DPC). The source of these receptors is a woman between 40 and 50 years old with alopecia areata. Some clones in this sample may be carry-over from other donors' samples.

A few counts support this clonotype. V gene TRBV7-9 combines with J gene TRBJ2-7; the D gene is possibly TRBD2 (5 bases). This CDR3 is built from 12 residues. Trimming shortened V by 8 bases and J by 6 bases, and 14 bases separated the two germline ends. Germline V gene lookup returns CDR1 SEHNR and CDR2 FQNEAQ (reference sequence). CDR3 residues: CASSLLGGEQYF. The CDR3 region has the DNA TGTGCCAGCTCGCTGCTCGGAGGCGAGCAGTACTTC.

V is TRBV20-1 and J is TRBJ2-1; TRBD2 is a possible D gene (5 bases). The CDR3 is 17 amino acids. In germline, CDR1 is DFQATT, CDR2 SNEGSKA (reference sequence). Trimming took off 3 bases at V and 4 bases at J, with 22 bases between the two ends. CDR3 sequence reads: CSASGLQSGRAYNEQFF. Written as DNA, the CDR3 is TGCAGTGCTAGCGGCCTGCAAAGCGGAAGGGCTTACAATGAGCAGTTCTTC.

The CDR3 DNA is TGTGCCAGCAAGCAAGGGGGGATTAGTAATGAAAAACTGTTTTTT. It encodes CASKQGGISNEKLFF. The chain joins TRBV6-5 to TRBJ1-4; TRBD1 is a possible D gene (6 bases). The V gene lost 7 bases and the J gene lost 4 bases, with 16 bases spanning the gap. Germline CDR1 MNHEY, CDR2 SVGAGI. The CDR3 is 15 amino acids.

This clonotype was counted between two and nine times. The genes are TRBV19 and TRBJ2-2; no clear D. The CDR3 has 14 residues. V was clipped by 4 bases and J by 5 bases, with 11 bases between them. Germline lookup yields CDR1 LNHDA and CDR2 SQIVND (reference sequence). CDR3 protein: CASSKTLRTGELFF. The DNA of the CDR3 is TGTGCCAGTAGTAAAACGTTGAGGACCGGGGAGCTGTTTTTT.

In this sample, this clonotype turned up a few times. The chain recombines TRBV5-1 with TRBJ2-7; 7 bases align to TRBD2. CDR1 is SGHRS and CDR2 is YFSETQ in the germline V gene. V gave up 2 bases and J gave up 3 bases; unmatched junction bases: 5. The CDR3 covers 14 residues. Here the CDR3 reads CASSLTSANYEQYF. The DNA of the CDR3 is TGCGCCAGCAGCTTAACTAGCGCCAACTACGAGCAGTACTTC.

The chain carries TRBV5-1 and TRBJ1-1; no clear D. CDR3 length: 15 residues. V lost 1 base, J lost 3 bases, and 13 bases lay in between. The germline V gene encodes CDR1 SGHRS and CDR2 YFSETQ. The CDR3 DNA follows: TGCGCCAGCAGCTTGAATGTGGGGAGGGACACTGAAGCTTTCTTT. As protein: CASSLNVGRDTEAFF.

J is TRBJ1-1 and V is TRBV9; D ambiguous. The CDR3 runs to 13 residues. CDR1 is SGDLS and CDR2 is YYNGEE in the germline V gene. V was clipped by 3 bases and J by 4 bases, with 10 bases between them. The CDR3 nucleotides read TGTGCCAGCAGCGCCGACCTAATCACTGAAGCTTTCTTT. Its translation is CASSADLITEAFF.

The table lists this clonotype with many counts. The chain carries TRBV12-3 or TRBV12-4 and TRBJ1-1; D remains unclear. The CDR3 runs 13 residues. The V gene lost 4 bases and the J gene lost 1 base, with 7 bases spanning the gap. The CDR3 sequence: CASSYTENTEAFF. The CDR3, as DNA: TGTGCCAGCAGTTACACTGAGAACACTGAAGCTTTCTTT.

The genes are TRBV7-2 and TRBJ2-2; D unclear. The germline V gene encodes CDR1 SGHTA and CDR2 FQGNSA. V shed 3 bases and J shed 2 bases, with 4 bases lying between them. The CDR3 is made up of 13 amino acids. Here the CDR3 DNA reads TGTGCCAGCAGCTTTAGAAACACCGGGGAGCTGTTTTTT. Its protein product is CASSFRNTGELFF.

This clonotype came up a few times. This chain connects TRBV24-1 to TRBJ2-1, with D unresolved. The germline V and J ends were trimmed by 2 bases and 10 bases, with 14 bases remaining between them. The germline V gene encodes CDR1 KGHDR and CDR2 SFDVKD. This CDR3 comprises 14 residues. CDR3 bases: TGTGCCACCAGTGATTGGGCGGCCGGCCGCGAGCAGTTCTTC. This encodes CATSDWAAGREQFF.

This chain joins TRBV10-3 and TRBJ2-7; D may be TRBD1 or TRBD2 (7 bases each). The length of the CDR3 is 13 residues. CDR1 and CDR2 from the germline V gene are ENHRY and SYGVKD. V dropped 8 bases and J dropped 4 bases, with 15 bases sitting between them. CDR3 sequence reads: CAIGQGGWYEQYF. The CDR3, as DNA: TGTGCCATCGGGCAGGGGGGGTGGTACGAGCAGTACTTC.

This clonotype was counted a few times. The chain couples TRBV11-1 to TRBJ2-2; 7 bases are shared with TRBD2. The CDR3 extends over 16 amino acids. The J segment lost 2 bases and the V segment lost 5 bases, leaving 8 bases of the junction unmatched. CDR1 SGHAT and CDR2 FQDESV come from the germline V gene (reference sequence). The CDR3, as DNA: TGTGCCAGCAGCCGAACGGGAGGAGCCAACACCGGGGAGCTGTTTTTT. Translated: CASSRTGGANTGELFF. Variable domain in full (rest from reference TRBV11-1 and TRBJ2-2): EAEVAQSPRYKITEKSQAVAFWCDPISGHATLYWYRQILGQGPELLVQFQDESVVDDSQLPKDRFSAERLKGVDSTLKIQPAELGDSAMYLCASSRTGGANTGELFFGEGSRLTVL.

The chain is built from TRBV5-1 and TRBJ2-5; D is perhaps TRBD1 (6 bases). Germline V lookup: CDR1 SGHRS, CDR2 YFSETQ. Trimming removed 4 bases at V and 5 bases at J, with 12 bases between. The CDR3 has 13 amino acids. CDR3 sequence: CASSGTMMETQYF. The CDR3 nucleotides are TGCGCCAGCAGCGGGACAATGATGGAGACCCAGTACTTC.

The chain carries TRBV28 and TRBJ2-5, with D tentatively TRBD2 (7 bases). This CDR3 comprises 19 residues. The V end lost 5 bases, the J end lost 6 bases, and 31 bases lay between the germline ends. Germline CDR1 is MDHEN and CDR2 is SYDVKM. Here the CDR3 reads CASSLSGRGRPGLVKTQYF. The CDR3 DNA reads as TGTGCCAGCAGTCTCTCCGGCCGGGGGCGCCCCGGACTAGTAAAGACCCAGTACTTC.

The chain joins TRBV28 to TRBJ1-1; D might be TRBD1 (5 bases). The length of the CDR3 is 13 residues. In germline, CDR1 is MDHEN, CDR2 SYDVKM. V was cut by 3 bases and J by 3 bases, with 8 bases left in between. CDR3 sequence (DNA): TGTGCCAGCAGTTTCAGGGTGGACACTGAAGCTTTCTTT. It yields the protein CASSFRVDTEAFF.

This clonotype was seen at least ten times. The rearrangement links TRBV20-1 to TRBJ2-6; TRBD2 matches at 7 bases. CDR3 length: 16 amino acids. The V and J ends lost 5 bases and 0 bases, in that order; junction bases with no gene match: 7. Germline CDR1 DFQATT, CDR2 SNEGSKA (reference sequence). The CDR3 DNA reads as TGCAGTGCTGGACTAGGCTTTCACTCTGGGGCCAACGTCCTGACTTTC. Its protein is CSAGLGFHSGANVLTF.

This sequence joins TRBV7-2 and TRBJ2-5; D possibly corresponds to TRBD2 (7 bases). Germline V gives CDR1 SGHTA, CDR2 FQGNSA. V gave up 1 base and J gave up 7 bases, with 10 bases separating them. The CDR3 covers 13 residues. The CDR3 here is CASSLDREGTQYF. CDR3 nucleotides: TGTGCCAGCAGCTTAGACAGGGAGGGGACCCAGTACTTC.

The table lists this clonotype with a few counts. The gene calls are TRBV4-2 and TRBJ1-2; D possibly corresponds to TRBD1 (6 bases). Trimming took 0 bases from V and 4 from J, leaving 15 bases between them. This CDR3 has 16 amino acids. The germline V gene encodes CDR1 LGHNA and CDR2 YNFKEQ. The CDR3 region is CASSQDSRGAVYGYTF. In DNA, the CDR3 is TGTGCCAGCAGCCAAGATTCCCGGGGGGCGGTCTATGGCTACACCTTC.

Only a few counts were recorded for this clonotype. This sequence joins TRBV4-2 and TRBJ2-7; 8 bases align to TRBD2. The CDR3 has 17 residues. The junction had 18 bases not matched to a gene; V was cut back by 6 bases and J by 5 bases. Germline V gene sequence: CDR1 LGHNA, CDR2 YNFKEQ. CDR3: CASSPRGAGVFDNEQYF. CDR3 DNA sequence: TGTGCCAGCAGTCCCCGAGGAGCGGGAGTGTTCGACAACGAGCAGTACTTC.

For the CDR3, the DNA is TGTGCCAGCAGACTGAGCTCTGGGGCCAACGTCCTGACTTTC. Its translation is CASRLSSGANVLTF. The chain links TRBV6-2 or TRBV6-3 to TRBJ2-6; D unresolved. V was cut by 6 bases and J by 0 bases, with 6 bases left in between. This CDR3 contains 14 residues. Germline V lookup: CDR1 MNHEY, CDR2 SVGEGT.

The genes are TRBV27 and TRBJ2-3; D perhaps matches TRBD2 (6 bases). The CDR3 is made up of 15 amino acids. Trimming took 1 base from V and 4 from J, leaving 12 bases between them. Per the germline V gene, CDR1 is MNHEY and CDR2 is SMNVEV (reference sequence). In DNA, the CDR3 is TGTGCCAGCAGTTTATTCTCCTTAGCGGCAGATACGCAGTATTTT. Translating it yields CASSLFSLAADTQYF.

This sequence joins TRBV15 and TRBJ2-3; no reliable D call. This CDR3 region has 13 residues. Germline CDR1 is LNHNV and CDR2 is YYDKDF (reference sequence). The germline V and J ends were trimmed by 0 bases and 5 bases, with 6 bases remaining between them. In DNA form, the CDR3 reads TGTGCCACCAGCAGAGATCGCGGAGATACGCAGTATTTT. Amino acid sequence: CATSRDRGDTQYF.

The chain has TRBV25-1 and TRBJ1-1, with D uncertain. Per germline, CDR1 MGHDK and CDR2 SYGVNS. The CDR3 runs to 13 residues. V was clipped by 4 bases and J by 0 bases, with 6 bases between them. CDR3 protein: CASSVGLNTEAFF. The CDR3 DNA reads TGTGCCAGCAGTGTAGGGTTGAACACTGAAGCTTTCTTT.

J is TRBJ2-3 and V is TRBV7-3, with D perhaps matching TRBD1 (5 bases). Deletions cut 2 bases from V and 5 bases from J, with 8 bases between. The length of the CDR3 is 13 residues. CDR1 is SGHTA, CDR2 FQGTGA, per germline. DNA for the CDR3: TGTGCCAGCAGCTTAGGGGCCGAAGATACGCAGTATTTT. This translates into CASSLGAEDTQYF.

There are many counts of this clonotype. V and J are TRBV7-9 and TRBJ1-2; D is uncertain. The V end was cut by 4 bases, the J end by 0 bases, with 18 bases between. This CDR3 has 17 residues. From germline, CDR1 is SEHNR and CDR2 FQNEAQ (reference sequence). In nucleotides, the CDR3 is TGTGCCAGCAGCTCTAATGCGCCCGACGGGACTAACTATGGCTACACCTTC. Protein product: CASSSNAPDGTNYGYTF.